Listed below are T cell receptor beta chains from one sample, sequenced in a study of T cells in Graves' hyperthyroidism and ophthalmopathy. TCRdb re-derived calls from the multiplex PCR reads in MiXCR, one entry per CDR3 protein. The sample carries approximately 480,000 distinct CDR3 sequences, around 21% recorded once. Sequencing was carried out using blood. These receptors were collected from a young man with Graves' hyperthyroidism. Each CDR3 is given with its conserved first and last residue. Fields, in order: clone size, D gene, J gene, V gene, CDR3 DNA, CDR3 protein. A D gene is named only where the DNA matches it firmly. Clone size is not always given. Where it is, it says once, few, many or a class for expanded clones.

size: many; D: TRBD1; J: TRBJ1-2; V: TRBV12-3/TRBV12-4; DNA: TGTGCCAGCAGTTTTTACAGGGGGCGCTTCGTCTATGGCTACACCTTC; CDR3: CASSFYRGRFVYGYTF
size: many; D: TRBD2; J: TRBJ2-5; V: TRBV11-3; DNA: TGTGCCAGCAGCTTACGTGGGGTGACTAGCGGCCAAGAGACCCAGTACTTC; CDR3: CASSLRGVTSGQETQYF
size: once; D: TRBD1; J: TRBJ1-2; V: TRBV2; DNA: TGTGCCAGCACCGGGACAGGGGGCGCGAGCTATGGCTACACCTTC; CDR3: CASTGTGGASYGYTF
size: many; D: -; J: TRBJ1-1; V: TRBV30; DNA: TGTGCCTGGAGTCCAGTCCTGAACACTGAAGCTTTCTTT; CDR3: CAWSPVLNTEAFF
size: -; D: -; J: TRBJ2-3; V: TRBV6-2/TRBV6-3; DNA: TGTGCCAGCAGAGGAGGGGGGGAGGCAGATACGCAGTATTTT; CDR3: CASRGGGEADTQYF
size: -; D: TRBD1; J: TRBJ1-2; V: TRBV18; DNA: TGTGCCAGCTCACCCGGACAGGAGTATGGCTACACCTTC; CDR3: CASSPGQEYGYTF
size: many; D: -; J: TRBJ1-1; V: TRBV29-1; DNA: TGCAGCGTTGTAGAGGAAGCTTTCTTT; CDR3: CSVVEEAFF
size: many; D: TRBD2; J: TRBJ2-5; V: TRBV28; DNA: TGTGCCAGCAGTTTATCGGCGGGGGTGACGGAGACCCAGTACTTC; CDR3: CASSLSAGVTETQYF
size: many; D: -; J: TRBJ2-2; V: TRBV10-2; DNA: TGCGCCAGCGGCCTTGCGAACACCGGGGAGCTGTTTTTT; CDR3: CASGLANTGELFF
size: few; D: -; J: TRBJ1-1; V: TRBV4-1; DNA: TGCGCCAGCAGCCAATATCCGGGACGGGAGAACACTGAAGCTTTCTTT; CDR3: CASSQYPGRENTEAFF
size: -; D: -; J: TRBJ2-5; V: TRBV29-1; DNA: TGCAGCGTTGAATCCCCCGACACTGTTCGAGAGACCCAGTACTTC; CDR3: CSVESPDTVRETQYF
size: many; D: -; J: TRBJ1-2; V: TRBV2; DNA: TGTGCCAGCAGTGAATCACGGGTGGCGGGATATGGCTACACCTTC; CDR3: CASSESRVAGYGYTF
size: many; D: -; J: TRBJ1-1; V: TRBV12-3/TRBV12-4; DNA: TGTGCCAGCATCTTGTCCGGGGCAAACACTGAAGCTTTCTTT; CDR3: CASILSGANTEAFF
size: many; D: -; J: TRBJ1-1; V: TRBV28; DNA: TGTGCCAGCAGTCACAAAGAGGGCCTGTTTACTGAAGCTTTCTTT; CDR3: CASSHKEGLFTEAFF
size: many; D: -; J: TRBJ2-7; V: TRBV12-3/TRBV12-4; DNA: TGTGCCAGCAGTTTAGGTATGCGGGCCAACTCCTACGAGCAGTACTTC; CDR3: CASSLGMRANSYEQYF
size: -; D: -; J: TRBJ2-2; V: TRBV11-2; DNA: TGTGCCAGCAGCCCCGGGACCATGGTGAAGGGCACCGGGGAGCTGTTTTTT; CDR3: CASSPGTMVKGTGELFF
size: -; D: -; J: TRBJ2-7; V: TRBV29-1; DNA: TGCAGCGTTGAGACAGGGGAAAGTCTAGCGGGGACCTACGAGCAGTACTTC; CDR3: CSVETGESLAGTYEQYF
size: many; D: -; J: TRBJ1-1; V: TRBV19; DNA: TGTGCCAGTAGTCCGACCATTTTATTGGGGACTGAAGCTTTCTTT; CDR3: CASSPTILLGTEAFF
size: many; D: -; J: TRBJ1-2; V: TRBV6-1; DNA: TGTGCCAGCAGCCCTATGACAGCTAACTATGGCTACACCTTC; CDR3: CASSPMTANYGYTF
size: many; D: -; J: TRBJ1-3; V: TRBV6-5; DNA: TGTGCCAGCAGTTACTCCGGGGGAAGTGGGCCAAGGACCATATATTTT; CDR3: CASSYSGGSGPRTIYF
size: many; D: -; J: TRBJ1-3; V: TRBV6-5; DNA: TGTGCCAGCAGTTACTCAGGGATTGGAAACACCATATATTTT; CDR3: CASSYSGIGNTIYF
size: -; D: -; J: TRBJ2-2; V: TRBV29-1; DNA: TGCAGCGTTGCGCGCTTCGGGGAGCTGTTTTTT; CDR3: CSVARFGELFF
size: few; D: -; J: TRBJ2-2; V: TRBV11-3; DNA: TGTGCCAGCAGCTTAGACAGGGTGGGCACCGGGGAGCTGTTTTTT; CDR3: CASSLDRVGTGELFF
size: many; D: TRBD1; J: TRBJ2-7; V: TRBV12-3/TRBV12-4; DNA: TGTGCCAGCAGCCCCGGACAGGTCAGCTCCTACGAGCAGTACTTC; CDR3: CASSPGQVSSYEQYF
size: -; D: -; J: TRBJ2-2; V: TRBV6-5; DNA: TGTGCCAGCAGTTCTCAACGGAAGAACACCGGGGAGCTGTTTTTT; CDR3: CASSSQRKNTGELFF
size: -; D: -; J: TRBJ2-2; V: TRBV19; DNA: TGTGCCAGTAGTAATATCCGGTCAGGTCTCAACTCCGGGGAGCTGTTTTTT; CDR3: CASSNIRSGLNSGELFF
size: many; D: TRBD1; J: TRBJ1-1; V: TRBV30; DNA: TGTGCCTGGAGTGCGGGGACAGGGAGCACTGAAGCTTTCTTT; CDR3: CAWSAGTGSTEAFF
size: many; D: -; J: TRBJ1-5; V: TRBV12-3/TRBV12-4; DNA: TGTGCCAGCAGTTTGGCCCAGGGTTATCAGCCCCAGCATTTT; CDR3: CASSLAQGYQPQHF
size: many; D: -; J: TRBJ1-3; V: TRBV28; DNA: TGTGCCGCTGTCGGGGGTGGAAACACCATATATTTT; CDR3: CAAVGGGNTIYF
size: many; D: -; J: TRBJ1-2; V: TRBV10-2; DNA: TGCGCCAGCAGTACCACCCCGGACAGACAAATACCCTATGGCTACACCTTC; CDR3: CASSTTPDRQIPYGYTF
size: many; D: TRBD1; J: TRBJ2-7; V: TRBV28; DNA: TGTGCCAGCAGTTCCCAACCCCCAGGGGGCTACGAGCAGTACTTC; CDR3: CASSSQPPGGYEQYF
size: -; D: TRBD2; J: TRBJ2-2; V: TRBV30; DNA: TGTGCCTGGATCTATAGCGGGCGCGCGAACACCGGGGAGCTGTTTTTT; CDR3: CAWIYSGRANTGELFF
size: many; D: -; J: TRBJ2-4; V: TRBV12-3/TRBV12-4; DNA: TGTGCCAGCAGTTTTGGGGACATTCAGTACTTC; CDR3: CASSFGDIQYF
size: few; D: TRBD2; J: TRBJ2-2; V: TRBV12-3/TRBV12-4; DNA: TGTGCCAGCAGTTTCCCTAGCGGGGGGCCGAACACCGGGGAGCTGTTTTTT; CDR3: CASSFPSGGPNTGELFF
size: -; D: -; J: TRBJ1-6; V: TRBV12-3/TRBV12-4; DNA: TGTGCCAGCAGCCCCAGCAATACGGGATTACTCCTCCACTTT; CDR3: CASSPSNTGLLLHF
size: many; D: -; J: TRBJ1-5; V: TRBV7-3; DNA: TGTGCCGGCGGGTCGCCCCAGCATTTT; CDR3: CAGGSPQHF
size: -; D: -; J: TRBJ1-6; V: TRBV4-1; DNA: TGCGCCAGCAGCCAAGCCGTCTACAGGGCCTATAATTCACCCCTCCACTTT; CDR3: CASSQAVYRAYNSPLHF
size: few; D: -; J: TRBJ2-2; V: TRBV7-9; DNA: TGTGCCAGCAGCTTATTGGTCAGCTACACCGGGGAGCTGTTTTTT; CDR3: CASSLLVSYTGELFF